The sequence of this T cell receptor (beta chain) was determined in a study of T cell repertoires in cytomegalovirus infection. Across the whole study: Alongside well-studied HLA-B-restricted CMV epitopes, recently identified HLA-C-restricted CMV epitopes were also used. It was the public TCR beta signatures that indicated both CMV infection and matching HLA type. Study results and limitations: The ex vivo response was dominated by HLA-C-restricted CMV-specific TCR beta clonotypes. Identification of carriers of CMV plus the relevant HLA was achieved through cumulative public TCR beta family frequency.

TCRdb reprocessed the reads via MiXCR and lists one record per CDR3 protein. The sample yields around 800,000 distinct CDR3 sequences, 32% seen once. In this sample, this clonotype turned up a few times. Its antigen is not identified. V was cut by 4 bases and J by 5 bases, with 12 bases left in between. Germline CDR1 reads MGHRA; CDR2 reads YSYEKL. CDR3 length: 13 amino acids. The chain employs TRBV4-1 and TRBJ2-7, with D perhaps matching TRBD1 (6 bases). Sequenced material: cultured CD8+ T cells from PBMCs, taken from culture after CMV antigen stimulation. The TCR comes from a human donor in good health (CMV status not recorded). Some clones in this sample may be carry-over from other donors' samples. The CDR3 coding sequence is TGCGCCAGCAGCCCACAGGGAGACAACGAGCAGTACTTC. Translated, it gives CASSPQGDNEQYF.